A single T cell receptor (beta chain) is shown here with its context. As handled by the study authors: How many nucleated cells were present was estimated from reference gene primer amplification. Only in-frame clones appear in the TCRdb table, and some are missing; sequencing was by immunoSEQ multiplex PCR. V, J and clone size reflect that table, while D and trimming were determined from the DNA. The sample holds about 100,000 clones, roughly 90% seen once. The data were taken from a study of blood T cell repertoires in COVID-19. Looking at the study overall: The United States, Italy and Spain supplied acute and convalescent COVID-19 samples. T cells, B-cell-depleted T cells, or PBMCs provided the cDNA or gDNA that served as material.

This sequence originates from a man aged 55 to 69 with acute or convalescent COVID-19. The specimen was peripheral blood.

The CDR3 sequence: CASSFFSPGGEKLFF. In DNA form, the CDR3 reads TGTGCCAGCAGCTTTTTTTCACCAGGGGGGGAAAAACTGTTTTTT. This chain joins TRBV5-6 and TRBJ1-4; TRBD1 agrees at 7 bases. Germline loops: CDR1 SGHDT, CDR2 YYEEEE. The CDR3 loop spans 15 amino acids. V lost 2 bases, J lost 8 bases, and 9 bases stayed unmatched.